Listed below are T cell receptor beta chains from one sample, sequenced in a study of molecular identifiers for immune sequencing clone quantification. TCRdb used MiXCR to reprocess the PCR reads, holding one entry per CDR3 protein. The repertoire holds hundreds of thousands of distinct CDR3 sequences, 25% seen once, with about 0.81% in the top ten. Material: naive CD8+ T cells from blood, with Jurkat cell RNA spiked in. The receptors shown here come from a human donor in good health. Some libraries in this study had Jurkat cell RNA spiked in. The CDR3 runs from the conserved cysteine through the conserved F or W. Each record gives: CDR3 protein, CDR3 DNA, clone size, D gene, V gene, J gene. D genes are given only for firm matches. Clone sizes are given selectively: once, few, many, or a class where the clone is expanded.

CASSLALGTNTEAFF,TGTGCCAGCAGCTTAGCGTTAGGGACTAACACTGAAGCTTTCTTT,.,.,TRBV7-9,TRBJ1-1
CASSDGQAHSGANVLTF,TGTGCCAGCAGTGATGGACAGGCGCACTCTGGGGCCAACGTCCTGACTTTC,few,TRBD1,TRBV6-2/TRBV6-3,TRBJ2-6
CASSVERDQYNEQFF,TGTGCCAGCAGCGTAGAGAGGGACCAGTACAATGAGCAGTTCTTC,many,.,TRBV9,TRBJ2-1
CATSDASGSDTQYF,TGTGCCACCAGTGATGCCTCCGGGTCGGATACGCAGTATTTT,.,.,TRBV24-1,TRBJ2-3
CASSYGGQATYEQYF,TGTGCCAGCAGTTACGGGGGACAGGCTACCTACGAGCAGTACTTC,many,TRBD1,TRBV6-5,TRBJ2-7
CASWGLKAGGRVETQYF,TGTGCCAGCTGGGGACTAAAGGCGGGAGGCCGGGTTGAGACCCAGTACTTC,many,TRBD2,TRBV2,TRBJ2-5
CATSPRRVNEKLFF,TGTGCCACCAGCCCTCGTCGGGTGAATGAAAAACTGTTTTTT,few,.,TRBV15,TRBJ1-4
CASSQESRTPYEQYF,TGCGCCAGCAGCCAAGAATCACGGACCCCCTACGAGCAGTACTTC,few,.,TRBV4-1,TRBJ2-7
CASSLASGDLSYEQYF,TGTGCCAGCAGCTTAGCTAGCGGGGACCTCTCCTACGAGCAGTACTTC,.,TRBD2,TRBV7-6,TRBJ2-7
CSVEGAAGITYNEQFF,TGCAGCGTTGAAGGCGCTGCGGGCATCACCTACAATGAGCAGTTCTTC,many,.,TRBV29-1,TRBJ2-1
CASSPRQGAGEAFF,TGTGCCAGCAGCCCCAGACAGGGGGCGGGTGAAGCTTTCTTT,many,TRBD1,TRBV7-9,TRBJ1-1
CASSMGLTNTEASF,TGTGCCAGTAGTATGGGACTGACGAACACTGAGGCTTCCTTT,.,.,TRBV19,TRBJ1-1
CASSYNYGTEPQYF,TGTGCCAGCAGCTACAACTATGGTACAGAGCCCCAGTACTTC,.,.,TRBV13,TRBJ2-5
CASSLIGRDTQYF,TGTGCCAGCAGCTTAATCGGCAGAGATACGCAGTATTTT,many,.,TRBV7-9,TRBJ2-3
CASSQEPGVVNEQFF,TGCGCCAGCAGCCAAGAACCGGGAGTTGTGAATGAGCAGTTCTTC,many,.,TRBV4-1,TRBJ2-1
CASSLARGATEAFF,TGTGCCAGCAGTCTGGCGCGGGGAGCCACTGAAGCTTTCTTT,many,.,TRBV5-6,TRBJ1-1
CASSPTSFSEQYF,TGTGCCAGTAGTCCGACTAGTTTCAGCGAGCAGTACTTC,few,.,TRBV19,TRBJ2-7
CASSLEQRANTEAFF,TGTGCCAGCAGCTTGGAACAGAGGGCGAACACTGAAGCTTTCTTT,once,.,TRBV13,TRBJ1-1
CASSSISGRANEQYF,TGTGCCAGCAGCTCAATTAGCGGGAGGGCCAACGAGCAGTACTTC,.,TRBD2,TRBV7-9,TRBJ2-7
CASSPQGTEAFF,TGTGCCAGCAGCCCTCAGGGGACTGAAGCTTTCTTT,many,.,TRBV12-3/TRBV12-4,TRBJ1-1
CASSVGHTGGWDTEAFF,TGCGCCAGCAGTGTCGGCCACACAGGGGGCTGGGACACTGAAGCTTTCTTT,.,TRBD1,TRBV10-2,TRBJ1-1
CASSSWPGTVSEAFF,TGTGCCAGCAGCTCTTGGCCCGGGACAGTCTCTGAAGCTTTCTTT,few,TRBD1,TRBV11-2,TRBJ1-1
CASSTDRGSYEQYF,TGTGCCAGTAGTACGGACAGGGGATCCTACGAGCAGTACTTC,many,TRBD1,TRBV19,TRBJ2-7
CAISDGGGGYEQYF,TGTGCCATCAGTGACGGAGGGGGCGGTTACGAGCAGTACTTC,.,.,TRBV10-3,TRBJ2-7
CASSARLAGQETQYF,TGTGCCAGCAGCGCGAGACTAGCGGGCCAAGAGACCCAGTACTTC,many,TRBD2,TRBV7-9,TRBJ2-5
CASSNRGNQPQHF,TGTGCCAGCAGCAACAGGGGCAATCAGCCCCAGCATTTT,many,.,TRBV28,TRBJ1-5
CSVEDLDSWYNEQFF,TGCAGCGTTGAAGATCTGGATAGCTGGTACAATGAGCAGTTCTTC,many,.,TRBV29-1,TRBJ2-1
CASSPWTGANYGYTF,TGTGCCAGCAGCCCCTGGACAGGTGCTAACTATGGCTACACCTTC,.,TRBD1,TRBV5-4,TRBJ1-2
CASGLVHTFEQYF,TGTGCTAGTGGTTTGGTACATACCTTCGAGCAGTACTTC,few,.,TRBV12-5,TRBJ2-7
CSARETSPEQFF,TGCAGTGCTAGAGAGACTAGTCCTGAGCAGTTCTTC,many,.,TRBV20-1,TRBJ2-1
CSAREVVRNTGELFF,TGCAGTGCTAGAGAAGTAGTCAGGAACACCGGGGAGCTGTTTTTT,few,.,TRBV20-1,TRBJ2-2
CASSQANGRAPTDTQYF,TGCGCCAGCAGCCAGGCGAACGGGAGGGCCCCCACAGATACGCAGTATTTT,.,TRBD2,TRBV4-1,TRBJ2-3
CASSPTSGRMGDTGELFF,TGTGCCAGCAGCCCGACTAGCGGGAGGATGGGTGACACCGGGGAGCTGTTTTTT,many,TRBD2,TRBV12-3/TRBV12-4,TRBJ2-2
CASSPSSGSRSYNEQFF,TGTGCCAGTAGTCCAAGTAGCGGGAGTAGGTCCTACAATGAGCAGTTCTTC,.,TRBD2,TRBV19,TRBJ2-1
CASSDKISYEQYF,TGTGCCAGCAGTGACAAGATCTCCTACGAGCAGTACTTC,.,.,TRBV6-1,TRBJ2-7
CSVEWREGRYEQFF,TGCAGCGTTGAATGGCGGGAGGGCCGTTATGAGCAGTTCTTC,few,TRBD2,TRBV29-1,TRBJ2-1
CASSLSGLNSNQPQHF,TGTGCCAGCAGTTTATCGGGACTGAATAGCAATCAGCCCCAGCATTTT,many,.,TRBV27,TRBJ1-5
CASSYLGQSYGYTF,TGTGCCAGCAGTTACTTGGGACAGTCCTATGGCTACACCTTC,few,TRBD1,TRBV6-2/TRBV6-3,TRBJ1-2